This T cell receptor (beta chain) was recovered during a study of blood T cells in healthy people across ages. Broader study findings: Age showed a roughly linear inverse relationship with TCR beta diversity per million T cells. Naive T cell percentage showed a strong correlation with TCR beta diversity. Relative to aged donors, long-lived donors carried more naive CD4+ cells and displayed higher diversity.

Turning to this clonotype: As yet, its antigen is unknown.

The use of a sample-barcoded 5' primer and a J-beta primer mix characterized a second PCR of roughly 7 to 11 cycles. Researchers report that each sample yielded at least 2.5 million CDR3-containing paired-end reads. One entry per CDR3 protein, called by TCRdb with MiXCR from the 5' RACE reads. The sample includes 750,000 to 950,000 distinct CDR3 sequences, about 53% of them seen just once. Germline loops: CDR1 SQVTM, CDR2 ANQGSEA. J was trimmed by 4 bases and V by 8 bases; bases with no gene match: 10. This CDR3 has 15 amino acids. The sequence was collected from an elderly man in good health. This rearrangement joins TRBV29-1 to TRBJ2-1, with 11 bases fitting TRBD2. Sequenced: blood. CDR3 amino acids: CSLTSGIRAYNEQFF. CDR3 DNA: TGCAGCCTGACTAGCGGGATTCGCGCTTACAATGAGCAGTTCTTC.